These 2 T cell receptor beta chains were all obtained from the same sample, sequenced in a study of cytomegalovirus exposure and HLA in healthy donors. The method was immunoSEQ multiplex PCR; TCRdb's version includes in-frame clones alone and lacks a portion of them. The sample has some 170,000 clones, approximately 84% seen once. The sequencing sample was made of PBMCs. These TCRs come from a man aged 25 to 40 in good health and CMV-seropositive.

The chain joins TRBV27 to TRBJ2-7, with D possibly matching TRBD2 (5 bases). Germline CDR1 MNHEY, CDR2 SMNVEV (reference sequence). Trimming pared 8 bases from V and 2 bases from J, leaving 7 bases between. CDR3 length equals 11 residues. For the CDR3, the DNA is TGTGCCAGCGGACTCACCTACGAGCAGTACTTC. Its translation: CASGLTYEQYF.

The CDR3 loop is CASSSLDRYNSNQPQHF. The CDR3 DNA reads as TGTGCCAGCAGCTCCCTAGACAGGTATAATAGCAATCAGCCCCAGCATTTT. This chain connects TRBV7-8 to TRBJ1-5, with D possibly TRBD1 on 6 matching bases. The V gene lost 4 bases and the J gene lost 0 bases, with 16 bases spanning the gap. Germline V gives CDR1 SGHVS, CDR2 FQNEAQ. The CDR3 totals 17 residues.